The TCR beta chain described here comes from a study of blood T cell repertoires in COVID-19. Study in general: Sources were T cells, B-cell-depleted T cells, or PBMCs; the material itself was cDNA or gDNA.

Cohorts were assigned according to the clinical history that participants reported. The assay was immunoSEQ multiplex PCR, and TCRdb's table has in-frame clones only and misses some. Among over 300,000 clones listed, 86% were seen once. J lost 4 bases, V lost 0 bases, and 6 bases had no gene match. Looked up from germline, CDR1 is MGHRA and CDR2 is YSYEKL. CDR3 length equals 17 residues. The chain is built from TRBV4-1 and TRBJ1-2; TRBD1 matches at 12 bases. The source of this sequence is a woman younger than 35 who had recovered from COVID-19. What was sequenced was PBMCs or T cells enriched from blood (not recorded which). The CDR3: CASSQEGQGAGGYGYTF. CDR3 sequence (DNA): TGCGCCAGCAGCCAAGAGGGACAGGGGGCCGGGGGCTATGGCTACACCTTC.